The sample holds many counts of the clone carrying this T cell receptor beta chain. The antigen remains undetermined. Trimming cost V 0 bases and J 10 bases, with 16 bases left between them. Germline loops: CDR1 DFQATT, CDR2 SNEGSKA (reference sequence). This CDR3 has 14 residues. With 10-nucleotide random UMIs, 5'RACE was used to make the cDNA. MiXCR, applied by TCRdb to the 5' RACE reads, yields one record per CDR3 protein. This sample carries about 74,000 distinct CDR3 sequences, 5.2% of them seen once, and the ten largest clones take around 6.8%. This specimen belongs to a study of neurological immune-mediated disorders. Whole-study findings and limits: No link was found between any clinical or MRI feature and the multiple sclerosis repertoire cluster.

This sequence originates from a man aged 18 to 29 with multiple sclerosis. Material: PBMCs. The rearrangement uses TRBV20-1 and TRBJ1-5; D is unclear. Here the CDR3 DNA reads TGCAGTGCTAGAGATCTGGGTGACTCAGAACCCCAGCATTTT. This encodes CSARDLGDSEPQHF.